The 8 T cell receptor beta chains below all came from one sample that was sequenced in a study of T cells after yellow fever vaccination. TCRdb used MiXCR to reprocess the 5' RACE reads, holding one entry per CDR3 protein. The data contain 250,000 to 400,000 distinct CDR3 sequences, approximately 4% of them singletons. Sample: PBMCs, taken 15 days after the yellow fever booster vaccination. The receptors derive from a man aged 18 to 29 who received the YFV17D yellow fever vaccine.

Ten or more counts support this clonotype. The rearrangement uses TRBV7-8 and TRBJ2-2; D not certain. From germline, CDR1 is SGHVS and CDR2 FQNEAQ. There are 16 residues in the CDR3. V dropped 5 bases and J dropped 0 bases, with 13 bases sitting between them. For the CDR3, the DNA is TGTGCCAGCAGCCCCAGACGGAACGCGAACACCGGGGAGCTGTTTTTT. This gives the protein CASSPRRNANTGELFF.

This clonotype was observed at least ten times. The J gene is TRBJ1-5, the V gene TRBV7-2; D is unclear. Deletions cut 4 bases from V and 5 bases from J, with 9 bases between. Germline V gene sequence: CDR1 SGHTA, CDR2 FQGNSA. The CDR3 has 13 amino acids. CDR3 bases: TGTGCCAGCAGCTCTAGGAGGGATCAGCCCCAGCATTTT. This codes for CASSSRRDQPQHF.

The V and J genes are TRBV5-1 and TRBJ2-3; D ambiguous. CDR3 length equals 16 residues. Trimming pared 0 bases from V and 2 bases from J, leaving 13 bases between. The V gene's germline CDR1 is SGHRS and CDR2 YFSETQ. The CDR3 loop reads CASSLGLSASTDTQYF. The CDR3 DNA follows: TGCGCCAGCAGCTTGGGTCTCTCGGCGTCCACAGATACGCAGTATTTT.

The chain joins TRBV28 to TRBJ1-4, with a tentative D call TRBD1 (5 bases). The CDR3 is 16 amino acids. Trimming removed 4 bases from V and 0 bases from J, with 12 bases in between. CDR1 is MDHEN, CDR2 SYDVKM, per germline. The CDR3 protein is CASSWADSATNEKLFF. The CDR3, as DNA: TGTGCCAGCAGTTGGGCTGACAGTGCAACTAATGAAAAACTGTTTTTT.

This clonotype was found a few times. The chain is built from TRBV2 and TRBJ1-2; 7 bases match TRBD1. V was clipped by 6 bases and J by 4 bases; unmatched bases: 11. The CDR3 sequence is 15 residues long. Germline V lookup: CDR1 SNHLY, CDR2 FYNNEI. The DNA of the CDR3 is TGTGCCAGCAGGCCGACAGGGCTTATCCTCTATGGCTACACCTTC. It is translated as CASRPTGLILYGYTF.

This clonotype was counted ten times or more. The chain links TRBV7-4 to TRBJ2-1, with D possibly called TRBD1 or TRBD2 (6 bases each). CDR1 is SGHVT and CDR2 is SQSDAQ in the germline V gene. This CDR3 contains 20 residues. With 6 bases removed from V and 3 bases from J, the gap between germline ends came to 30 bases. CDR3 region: CASRRGTPQPGRRYYNEQFF. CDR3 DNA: TGTGCCAGCAGACGCGGGACACCCCAGCCGGGCCGACGCTACTACAATGAGCAGTTCTTC.

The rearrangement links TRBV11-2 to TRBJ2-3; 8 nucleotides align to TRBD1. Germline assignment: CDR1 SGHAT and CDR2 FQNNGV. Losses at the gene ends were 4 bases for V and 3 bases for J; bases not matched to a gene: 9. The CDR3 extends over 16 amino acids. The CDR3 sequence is CASSSRRTGRTDTQYF. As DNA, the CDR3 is TGTGCCAGCAGCTCCCGAAGGACAGGGAGGACAGATACGCAGTATTTT. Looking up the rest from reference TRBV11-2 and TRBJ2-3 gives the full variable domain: EAGVAQSPRYKIIEKRQSVAFWCNPISGHATLYWYQQILGQGPKLLIQFQNNGVVDDSQLPKDRFSAERLKGVDSTLKIQPAKLEDSAVYLCASSSRRTGRTDTQYFGPGTRLTVL.

The DNA for the CDR3 is TGCGCCAGCAGCCATACTCCGGGACTACCCTCTTGGGGGGCCAACGTCCTGACTTTC. Residues: CASSHTPGLPSWGANVLTF. The rearrangement links TRBV4-1 to TRBJ2-6; TRBD2 matches at 7 bases. The J segment lost 4 bases and the V segment lost 3 bases, leaving 15 bases of the junction unmatched. This CDR3 comprises 19 residues. The germline gives CDR1 MGHRA, CDR2 YSYEKL.